What follows is one TCR beta chain and its context. Its antigen is as yet unknown. The sample comes from a study of tumor and adjacent non-tumor tissue in lung cancer. General observations from the study: In normal lung, the top 100 clones were significantly more dominant than in tumor. Significantly higher TCR diversity was found in tumor than normal lung.

TCRbeta libraries were built with three rounds of nested PCR, modified from ARM-PCR. TCRdb reprocessed the multiplex PCR reads via MiXCR and lists one record per CDR3 protein. The repertoire holds 91,000 or so distinct CDR3 sequences, with approximately 65% as singletons. The template was RNA from unsorted bulk tissue. Chemotherapy-naive patients with new lung cancer underwent thoracic surgery in China, August–late 2014. Trimming took off 5 bases at V and 2 bases at J, with 19 bases between the two ends. This CDR3 comprises 16 residues. CDR1 and CDR2 from the germline V gene are SGHAT and FQNNGV. The chain is built from TRBV11-2 and TRBJ2-7, with D possibly TRBD1 on 6 matching bases. Sequencing was done on a sample of lung tumor tissue. The sequence was obtained from a man in his sixties with non-small cell lung cancer. CDR3 in DNA: TGTGCCAGCAGCCCCCACGCCGGGACACCAACCTACGAGCAGTACTTC. Residues: CASSPHAGTPTYEQYF.